This passage covers 15 T cell receptor beta chains from one sample sequenced in a study of CD8 T cells in ankylosing spondylitis. A single record per CDR3 protein comes from TCRdb applying MiXCR to the 5' RACE reads. Among some 130,000 distinct CDR3 sequences listed, approximately 14% were seen once. Specimen: blood, either unsorted or a sorted T cell fraction (not recorded which). The receptors originated from a female donor with ankylosing spondylitis or in good health (not recorded which).

At least ten counts were recorded for this clonotype. The chain uses TRBV18 and TRBJ1-5, with D unresolved. This CDR3 is 14 amino acids long. The ends were cut back, 5 bases at V and 2 bases at J, with 10 bases in the middle. Germline loops: CDR1 KGHSH, CDR2 LQKENI. The DNA for the CDR3 is TGTGCCAGCTCAGCCCTTGGGGGCAATCAGCCCCAGCATTTT. Amino acids: CASSALGGNQPQHF.

The gene calls are TRBV12-3 or TRBV12-4 and TRBJ2-1, with a possible D match to TRBD1 (7 bases). V lost 6 bases, J lost 0 bases, and 27 bases lay in between. This CDR3 comprises 20 residues. The CDR3 protein is CASRRGQRVPGVPSYNEQFF. For the CDR3, the DNA is TGTGCCAGCAGGCGGGGACAGCGGGTCCCCGGGGTACCCTCCTACAATGAGCAGTTCTTC.

This clonotype was picked up many times. J is TRBJ1-4 and V is TRBV5-1, with a tentative D call TRBD1 (6 bases). The V end lost 0 bases, the J end lost 4 bases, and 10 bases lay between the germline ends. In germline, CDR1 is SGHRS, CDR2 YFSETQ. The CDR3 is made up of 15 amino acids. The CDR3 coding sequence is TGCGCCAGCAGCTTGGCGGGACAAAATAATGAAAAACTGTTTTTT. Encoded protein: CASSLAGQNNEKLFF.

This clonotype was seen ten or more times. The chain has TRBV12-3 or TRBV12-4 and TRBJ2-1; no clear D. The CDR3 spans 12 residues. The V gene lost 2 bases and the J gene lost 9 bases, with 8 bases spanning the gap. CDR3 amino acids: CASSLITSEQFF. In nucleotides, the CDR3 is TGTGCCAGCAGTTTAATAACCTCTGAGCAGTTCTTC.

The J gene is TRBJ1-2, the V gene TRBV28, with D hard to call. With 8 bases removed from V and 5 bases from J, the gap between germline ends came to 9 bases. CDR1 is MDHEN, CDR2 SYDVKM, per germline. This CDR3 comprises 11 residues. The DNA for the CDR3 is TGTGCCAGCGGGGAGGGTTATGGCTACACCTTC. Translated, it gives CASGEGYGYTF.

J is TRBJ2-1 and V is TRBV15, with 7 bases that match TRBD1. This CDR3 contains 12 residues. V lost 4 bases to trimming and J lost 9 bases; unmatched junction nucleotides: 3. CDR1 is LNHNV and CDR2 is YYDKDF in the germline V gene (reference sequence). The DNA of the CDR3 is TGTGCCACCAGCAAAGGACAGGTTGAGCAGTTCTTC. It is translated as CATSKGQVEQFF.

The chain links TRBV6-1 to TRBJ1-2, with D possibly matching TRBD1 (5 bases). Germline CDR1 is MNHNS and CDR2 is SASEGT. The CDR3 totals 11 residues. The germline V and J ends were trimmed by 2 bases and 8 bases, with 6 bases remaining between them. The chain's CDR3 is CASSEWDGYTF. In nucleotides, the CDR3 is TGTGCCAGCAGTGAATGGGACGGCTACACCTTC.

This clonotype was counted only a few times. The chain uses TRBV11-2 and TRBJ2-2, with no clear D. The V end was cut by 5 bases, the J end by 4 bases, with 8 bases between. Germline CDR1 reads SGHAT; CDR2 reads FQNNGV. The CDR3 consists of 13 residues. CDR3 bases: TGTGCCAGCAGCCTAAGTGTCACCGGGGAGCTGTTTTTT. Amino acid sequence: CASSLSVTGELFF.

The rearrangement joins TRBV5-1 to TRBJ2-2; 8 bases line up with TRBD2. V gave up 6 bases and J gave up 7 bases; unmatched junction bases: 8. This CDR3 is built from 14 residues. Germline V CDR1 and CDR2: SGHRS, YFSETQ. This chain's CDR3 is CASKLLAGNGELFF. CDR3 DNA: TGCGCCAGCAAACTTTTAGCGGGGAACGGGGAGCTGTTTTTT. Filled out from reference TRBV5-1 and TRBJ2-2, the complete variable domain reads KAGVTQTPRYLIKTRGQQVTLSCSPISGHRSVSWYQQTPGQGLQFLFEYFSETQRNKGNFPGRFSGRQFSNSRSEMNVSTLELGDSALYLCASKLLAGNGELFFGEGSRLTVL.

The genes are TRBV20-1 and TRBJ2-2; either TRBD1 or TRBD2 may supply D (5 bases each). The germline V and J ends were trimmed by 4 bases and 2 bases, with 11 bases remaining between them. Germline V gene sequence: CDR1 DFQATT, CDR2 SNEGSKA (reference sequence). CDR3 length equals 14 residues. CDR3 protein: CSATPGLNTGELFF. The CDR3, as DNA: TGCAGTGCTACCCCGGGGCTAAACACCGGGGAGCTGTTTTTT.

The chain couples TRBV7-8 to TRBJ1-3, with D perhaps matching TRBD1 (5 bases). The CDR3 is 20 residues long. Germline V lookup: CDR1 SGHVS, CDR2 FQNEAQ. Trimming took off 5 bases at V and 0 bases at J, with 26 bases between the two ends. The CDR3 DNA reads as TGTGCCAGCAGCCCAAGAGTACCGGGACCAAGCTCCCTCTCTGGAAACACCATATATTTT. Protein: CASSPRVPGPSSLSGNTIYF.

This clonotype was found a few times. J is TRBJ1-2 and V is TRBV20-1, with D possibly TRBD1 on 6 matching bases. CDR1 DFQATT and CDR2 SNEGSKA come from the germline V gene (reference sequence). With 0 bases removed from V and 4 bases from J, the gap between germline ends came to 12 bases. The CDR3 loop spans 14 amino acids. CDR3 nucleotides: TGCAGTGCTAGAGAGGCAGGGGAACTCTATGGCTACACCTTC. It is translated as CSAREAGELYGYTF.

In the case of this clonotype: One base away lies a much larger clone, so this may be a sequencing read error. The V call is TRBV4-1, the J call TRBJ2-1; TRBD2 agrees at 7 bases. Germline-derived CDR1 and CDR2 are MGHRA and YSYEKL. CDR3 length equals 13 residues. The DNA for the CDR3 is TGCGTCAGCAGCGGGGATTATCGTGGTGAGCAGTTCTTC. It translates to CVSSGDYRGEQFF.

This clonotype was seen at least ten times. The J gene is TRBJ2-3, the V gene TRBV5-1; D is unclear. Germline V gives CDR1 SGHRS, CDR2 YFSETQ. Trimming cost V 2 bases and J 2 bases, with 6 bases left between them. The CDR3 runs 13 residues. CDR3 nucleotide sequence: TGCGCCAGCAGCTTCGGATTCACAGATACGCAGTATTTT. Residues: CASSFGFTDTQYF.

The J gene is TRBJ1-2, the V gene TRBV9; 7 positions agree with TRBD1. The length of the CDR3 is 14 residues. J lost 7 bases, V lost 4 bases, and 10 bases had no gene match. Germline V gene lookup returns CDR1 SGDLS and CDR2 YYNGEE. In nucleotides, the CDR3 is TGTGCCAGCAGCCCGCACCCGACAGGGTCTGGCTACACCTTC. It translates to CASSPHPTGSGYTF.